Following are 5 T cell receptor beta chains from one sample sequenced in a study of blood T cell repertoires in COVID-19. The assay was immunoSEQ multiplex PCR, and TCRdb's table has in-frame clones only and misses some. In the table there are 200,000 to 250,000 clones, around 83% of which are singletons. Sequencing used peripheral blood. Receptors originate from a woman aged 50 to 60 with COVID-19, enrolled during active disease.

The V and J genes are TRBV18 and TRBJ1-5; no reliable D call. This CDR3 has 13 residues. Trimming cost V 0 bases and J 8 bases, with 8 bases left between them. Per germline, CDR1 KGHSH and CDR2 LQKENI. The CDR3: CASSPPIGEPQHF. CDR3 DNA sequence: TGTGCCAGCTCACCACCTATCGGGGAGCCCCAGCATTTT.

V gene TRBV9 combines with J gene TRBJ2-5, with 12 nucleotides matching TRBD2. Germline CDR1 is SGDLS and CDR2 is YYNGEE. There are 16 residues in the CDR3. With 4 bases clipped from V and 4 bases from J, the junction kept 8 bases outside the gene matches. CDR3 sequence reads: CASSTIGLAGPETQYF. The CDR3 DNA reads TGTGCCAGCAGCACCATAGGACTAGCGGGGCCAGAGACCCAGTACTTC.

The rearrangement joins TRBV7-6 to TRBJ2-2; possibly TRBD2 for D (7 bases). Germline lookup yields CDR1 SGHVS and CDR2 FNYEAQ. V lost 0 bases to trimming and J lost 6 bases, with 14 bases between them. The CDR3 spans 16 residues. The DNA for the CDR3 is TGTGCCAGCAGCTTAGCCGGGGGGCAATGGGCCGGGGAGCTGTTTTTT. This encodes CASSLAGGQWAGELFF.

This chain connects TRBV6-5 to TRBJ1-6; possible D gene TRBD1, 6 bases. Trimming took off 7 bases at V and 2 bases at J, with 12 bases between the two ends. The CDR3 totals 15 residues. The germline CDR1 and CDR2 sequences are MNHEY and SVGAGI. The CDR3 DNA is TGTGCCAGCAACCAGGGGTCGGCCTATAATTCACCCCTCCACTTT. It codes for CASNQGSAYNSPLHF.

The genes are TRBV7-2 and TRBJ2-1; the D gene is possibly TRBD1 (6 bases). With 5 bases removed from V and 9 bases from J, the gap between germline ends came to 11 bases. CDR1 is SGHTA, CDR2 FQGNSA, per germline. The CDR3 has 12 amino acids. CDR3 protein: CASSVTDSEQFF. The CDR3 DNA reads TGTGCCAGCAGCGTGACGGACAGTGAGCAGTTCTTC.